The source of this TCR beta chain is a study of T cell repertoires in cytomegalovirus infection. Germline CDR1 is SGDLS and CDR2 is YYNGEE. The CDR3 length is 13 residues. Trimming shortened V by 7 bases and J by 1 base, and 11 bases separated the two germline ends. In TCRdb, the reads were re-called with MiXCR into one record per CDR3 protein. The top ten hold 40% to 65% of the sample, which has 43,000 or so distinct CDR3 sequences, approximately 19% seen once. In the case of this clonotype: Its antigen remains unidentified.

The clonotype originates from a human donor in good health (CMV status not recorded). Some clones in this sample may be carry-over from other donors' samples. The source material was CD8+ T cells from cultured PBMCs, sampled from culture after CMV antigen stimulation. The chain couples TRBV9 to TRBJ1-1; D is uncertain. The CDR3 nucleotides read TGTGCCAGCGGACTGGCGGGGAACACTGAAGCTTTCTTT. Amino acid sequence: CASGLAGNTEAFF.